Listed below are T cell receptor beta chains from one sample, sequenced in a study of early T cells in non-severe SARS-CoV-2 infection. MiXCR, applied by TCRdb to the 5' RACE reads, yields one record per CDR3 protein. The table has 30,000 to 40,000 distinct CDR3 sequences, roughly 7.1% seen once; the top ten hold about 13%. Sequencing was performed on whole blood, taken at baseline. These receptors came from an adult who was a healthcare worker with PCR-confirmed SARS-CoV-2 infection or an uninfected control (not recorded which). Both conserved end residues are part of each CDR3. A D gene is named only where the DNA matches it firmly. The listing skips clone size in some rows; elsewhere it reads once, few, many or a size class.

TRBV7-8	-	14	-	TRBJ2-7	CASSYRVVSSEQYF	TGTGCCAGCAGCTACAGGGTGGTTTCCAGCGAGCAGTACTTC
TRBV7-8	few	12	-	TRBJ2-2	CASSPLGEELFF	TGTGCCAGCAGCCCCTTAGGCGAGGAGCTGTTTTTT
TRBV10-2	few	15	-	TRBJ2-1	CASSAGLNSYNEQFF	TGCGCCAGCAGCGCCGGACTGAACTCCTACAATGAGCAGTTCTTC
TRBV9	once	15	TRBD2	TRBJ2-3	CASSYSGTGTDTQYF	TGTGCCAGCAGCTATAGCGGGACGGGCACAGATACGCAGTATTTT
TRBV5-6	many	17	-	TRBJ2-1	CASSPDVVGGSYNEQFF	TGTGCCAGCAGCCCTGACGTGGTGGGCGGAAGCTACAATGAGCAGTTCTTC
TRBV7-6	few	16	-	TRBJ2-5	CASSLKGRQLFETQYF	TGTGCCAGCAGCTTGAAGGGTCGACAGCTTTTTGAGACCCAGTACTTC
TRBV18	-	15	-	TRBJ1-6	CASSPSIGSGSPLHF	TGTGCCAGCTCACCATCGATAGGGTCGGGTTCACCCCTCCACTTT
TRBV6-4	few	13	TRBD2	TRBJ2-3	CASSDSGRDTQYF	TGTGCCAGCAGTGATAGCGGGAGAGATACGCAGTATTTT
TRBV18	few	15	TRBD1	TRBJ2-7	CASSPLGQGVYEQYF	TGTGCCAGCTCACCCTTGGGACAGGGGGTGTACGAGCAGTACTTC
TRBV4-2	many	16	TRBD2	TRBJ2-1	CASSQIAGGPSGEQFF	TGTGCCAGCAGCCAAATAGCGGGAGGGCCCTCGGGTGAGCAGTTCTTC
TRBV7-2	-	15	TRBD2	TRBJ2-3	CASSPAGVSTDTQYF	TGTGCCAGCAGCCCAGCGGGAGTGAGCACAGATACGCAGTATTTT
TRBV18	few	15	-	TRBJ2-1	CASSPGLGGPNEQFF	TGTGCCAGCTCACCGGGCCTAGGGGGACCCAATGAGCAGTTCTTC
TRBV25-1	few	15	TRBD1	TRBJ2-3	CASSDRAAHSDTQYF	TGTGCCAGCAGCGACAGGGCAGCTCATTCAGATACGCAGTATTTT
TRBV29-1	many	10	-	TRBJ2-1	CSVEYNEQFF	TGCAGCGTAGAGTACAATGAGCAGTTCTTC
TRBV7-8	few	16	TRBD1	TRBJ1-1	CASSRTGQGLNTEAFF	TGTGCCAGCAGCCGAACCGGACAGGGACTGAACACTGAAGCTTTCTTT
TRBV14	many	16	-	TRBJ2-5	CASSQDRASWLETQYF	TGTGCCAGCAGCCAAGATCGGGCTAGCTGGTTGGAGACCCAGTACTTC
TRBV12-3/TRBV12-4	many	14	TRBD2	TRBJ2-1	CASRGLAVGAEQFF	TGTGCCAGCAGGGGACTAGCGGTTGGGGCTGAGCAGTTCTTC
TRBV7-8	large	18	TRBD2	TRBJ2-2	CASSLGLAGPRNTGELFF	TGTGCCAGCAGCTTAGGTTTAGCGGGACCCAGGAACACCGGGGAGCTGTTTTTT
TRBV5-1	-	12	-	TRBJ2-7	CASSQAKGEQYF	TGCGCCAGCAGCCAAGCCAAGGGCGAGCAGTACTTC
TRBV5-5	many	15	-	TRBJ2-7	CASQRGTEGSYEQYF	TGTGCCAGCCAGCGGGGGACAGAGGGTTCCTACGAGCAGTACTTC
TRBV6-5	many	11	-	TRBJ2-3	CASRFSDTQYF	TGTGCCAGCAGGTTTTCAGATACGCAGTATTTT
TRBV6-5	-	14	-	TRBJ1-2	CASSGADKPYGYTF	TGTGCCAGCTCAGGGGCGGACAAACCCTATGGCTACACCTTC
TRBV28	-	14	TRBD1	TRBJ1-4	CASSHRQGIEKLFF	TGTGCCAGCAGTCACCGACAGGGGATTGAAAAACTGTTTTTT
TRBV12-3/TRBV12-4	many	18	TRBD1	TRBJ2-2	CASSSPPGGGYLTGELFF	TGTGCCAGCAGTTCCCCGCCAGGGGGCGGTTATCTTACCGGGGAGCTGTTTTTT
TRBV12-3/TRBV12-4	many	13	-	TRBJ1-3	CAIVEEAGNTIYF	TGTGCCATCGTTGAAGAGGCTGGAAACACCATATATTTT
TRBV7-9	-	14	-	TRBJ2-2	CASSPSANTGELFF	TGTGCCAGCAGCCCCAGCGCGAACACCGGGGAGCTGTTTTTT
TRBV18	many	15	-	TRBJ2-3	CASSPLHAGTDTQYF	TGTGCCAGCTCACCACTCCACGCGGGCACAGATACGCAGTATTTT
TRBV28	few	16	TRBD2	TRBJ2-7	CASSHRTSGPSYEQYF	TGTGCCAGCAGCCACCGGACTAGCGGGCCTTCCTACGAGCAGTACTTC
TRBV2	many	15	-	TRBJ2-1	CASSDGKSSYNEQFF	TGTGCCAGCAGTGATGGGAAGAGTTCTTACAATGAGCAGTTCTTC